The 5 T cell receptor beta chains reported below all come from one sample, sequenced in a study of shared clonotypes between healthy human individuals. Produced via immunoSEQ multiplex PCR; TCRdb's table is partial and in-frame only. The data show approximately 720,000 clones, with roughly 70% seen just once and 1.8% held by the top ten. What was sequenced was memory CD4+ T cells sorted from blood. Subset of the sample: CD45RA-negative fraction. Source of these receptors: a woman in her 30s in good health.

The gene calls are TRBV29-1 and TRBJ1-1; D possibly corresponds to TRBD1 (6 bases). CDR1 is SQVTM, CDR2 ANQGSEA, per germline. V was clipped by 7 bases and J by 4 bases, with 16 bases between them. This CDR3 contains 13 residues. This chain's CDR3 is CSALVQGFTEAFF. The CDR3 DNA reads TGCAGCGCCCTTGTACAGGGTTTCACTGAAGCTTTCTTT.

The sample holds one count of this clone. This rearrangement joins TRBV5-1 to TRBJ1-1, with unresolved D. The V end lost 0 bases, the J end lost 0 bases, and 12 bases lay between the germline ends. This CDR3 spans 16 amino acids. Germline V gene data show CDR1 as SGHRS and CDR2 as YFSETQ. DNA for the CDR3: TGCGCCAGCAGCTTGGCACTGGTAGGGCTGAACACTGAAGCTTTCTTT. Protein sequence: CASSLALVGLNTEAFF.

This chain links TRBV4-1 with TRBJ2-1, with TRBD2 as a possible D gene (5 bases). Trimming removed 1 base at V and 2 bases at J, with 12 bases between. Germline V gene data show CDR1 as MGHRA and CDR2 as YSYEKL. The CDR3 totals 16 residues. For the CDR3, the DNA is TGCGCCAGCAGCCAAGGTGAGCGGAAGGCCTACAATGAGCAGTTCTTC. It translates to CASSQGERKAYNEQFF.

The rearrangement uses TRBV11-2 and TRBJ2-3; D uncertain. Germline V gene data show CDR1 as SGHAT and CDR2 as FQNNGV. CDR3 length: 11 amino acids. V lost 1 base and J 7 bases, leaving 3 bases between the germline ends. CDR3 nucleotides: TGTGCCAGCAGCTTAGGTTATACGCAGTATTTT. Protein product: CASSLGYTQYF.

This clone was seen just once. The chain recombines TRBV28 with TRBJ2-7; D perhaps matches TRBD1 (6 bases). Germline CDR1 reads MDHEN; CDR2 reads SYDVKM. V shed 1 base and J shed 6 bases, with 22 bases lying between them. The CDR3 has 17 amino acids. The CDR3 reads CASSLYPYRVRGAEQYF. Here the CDR3 DNA reads TGTGCCAGCAGTTTATACCCCTACAGGGTACGGGGAGCCGAGCAGTACTTC.